This T cell receptor beta chain was recorded in a study of T cells after yellow fever vaccination. Turning to the study itself: For low cell numbers, libraries were made with SMART-Seq v4 Ultra Low Input. Findings and limits, study-wide: Abundant bulk-population clonotypes could contaminate the FACS-sorted repertoires. Post-booster repertoires again held most primary-vaccination clones (roughly 95% CD4, 85% to 90% CD8).

Points on this clonotype: Its target is unknown.

Using its own MiXCR run on the 5' RACE reads, TCRdb lists one record per CDR3 protein. The data hold around 250,000 distinct CDR3 sequences, with 6.9% observed a single time. There are 16 residues in the CDR3. V lost 0 bases and J 2 bases, leaving 14 bases between the germline ends. Germline loops: CDR1 MNHEY, CDR2 SVGAGI. The clonotype originates from a man aged 25-45 years who received the YFV17D yellow fever vaccine. Sequenced material: CD4+ T cells sorted from PBMCs, taken 15 days after the yellow fever booster vaccination. J is TRBJ2-7 and V is TRBV6-5, with D perhaps TRBD1 (5 bases). CDR3 in amino acids: CASSYSYRRGTYEQYF. As DNA, the CDR3 is TGTGCCAGCAGTTACTCGTATCGTAGGGGAACCTACGAGCAGTACTTC.